This T cell receptor (beta chain) is from a study of technical replicates of blood from a handful of donors. Germline trimming cut 5 bases from V and 3 bases from J; bases unmatched to any gene: 6. CDR1 MNHEY and CDR2 SVGAGI come from the germline V gene. The CDR3 is 15 residues long. Method: immunoSEQ multiplex PCR; TCRdb's copy keeps in-frame clones and lacks some. The sample has under 90,000 clones; around 93% are singletons. The TCR was taken from a human donor in good health. The material sequenced was T cells isolated from PBMCs. V is TRBV6-5 and J is TRBJ2-3; 9 positions agree with TRBD2. This CDR3 reads CASSLPGLATDTQYF. Here the CDR3 DNA reads TGTGCCAGCAGTCTACCGGGACTAGCAACAGATACGCAGTATTTT.